One and the same sample provided the 10 T cell receptor beta chains below, sequenced in a study of shared clonotypes between healthy human individuals. Sequencing was performed with immunoSEQ multiplex PCR; in TCRdb, only in-frame clones are kept and a portion is missing. The sample carries 450,000 to 550,000 clones, 79% recorded once. Sequenced sample: PBMCs. The receptors shown here come from a woman aged 40 to 49 in good health. Some clones in this sample may be carry-over from other donors' samples.

This sequence joins TRBV7-6 and TRBJ2-3, with 8 bases fitting TRBD2. CDR1 and CDR2 (germline): SGHVS, FNYEAQ. V gave up 4 bases and J gave up 5 bases; unmatched junction bases: 11. The CDR3 is 16 residues long. The CDR3 DNA sequence: TGTGCCAGCAGCTCGGGGGCTAGCGGGCCTAGAGATACGCAGTATTTT. This gives the protein CASSSGASGPRDTQYF.

The J gene is TRBJ1-1, the V gene TRBV2; D is ambiguous. Germline values: CDR1 SNHLY, CDR2 FYNNEI. V was pared by 6 bases and J by 1 base, with 9 bases between. This CDR3 comprises 13 residues. The CDR3 nucleotides read TGTGCCAGCAGCTACAACCCGAACACTGAAGCTTTCTTT. This sequence encodes CASSYNPNTEAFF.

The chain recombines TRBV5-1 with TRBJ2-3; TRBD2 aligns across 14 bases. The germline V gene encodes CDR1 SGHRS and CDR2 YFSETQ. CDR3 length: 17 residues. V lost 2 bases and J lost 6; bases outside the gene matches: 8. The CDR3 DNA reads as TGCGCCAGCAGCTTCGGGACTAGCGGGAGCGGTGGGGATACGCAGTATTTT. Translated: CASSFGTSGSGGDTQYF. Based on the CDR3 plus reference TRBV5-1 and TRBJ2-3, the full variable domain is KAGVTQTPRYLIKTRGQQVTLSCSPISGHRSVSWYQQTPGQGLQFLFEYFSETQRNKGNFPGRFSGRQFSNSRSEMNVSTLELGDSALYLCASSFGTSGSGGDTQYFGPGTRLTVL.

The V gene is TRBV4-2, the J gene TRBJ2-7; perhaps TRBD1 as D (5 bases). This CDR3 comprises 13 residues. CDR1 and CDR2 (germline): LGHNA, YNFKEQ. Trimming took off 3 bases at V and 5 bases at J, with 11 bases between the two ends. The CDR3 coding sequence is TGTGCCAGCAGCCAGCTAGGGGTCGACGAGCAGTACTTC. Its translation: CASSQLGVDEQYF.

This chain links TRBV28 with TRBJ2-7, with 14 bases that match TRBD2. CDR1 is MDHEN and CDR2 is SYDVKM in the germline V gene. The CDR3 loop spans 15 amino acids. With 5 bases clipped from V and 9 bases from J, the junction kept 9 bases outside the gene matches. CDR3 residues: CASSAPTSGRARQYF. The CDR3 nucleotides read TGTGCCAGCAGTGCCCCGACTAGCGGGAGGGCCCGGCAGTACTTC. Full variable domain (rest looked up from reference TRBV28 and TRBJ2-7): DVKVTQSSRYLVKRTGEKVFLECVQDMDHENMFWYRQDPGLGLRLIYFSYDVKMKEKGDIPEGYSVSREKKERFSLILESASTNQTSMYLCASSAPTSGRARQYFGPGTRLTVT.

The chain recombines TRBV5-1 with TRBJ2-5; 11 positions match TRBD2. The germline CDR1 and CDR2 sequences are SGHRS and YFSETQ. The ends lost 4 bases at V and 2 bases at J; junction bases unmatched: 16. The CDR3 extends over 19 amino acids. CDR3 coding DNA: TGCGCCAGCAGCGCCCGGGGACTAGCGGCCTTTTATCTTCAAGAGACCCAGTACTTC. Its translation is CASSARGLAAFYLQETQYF.

This clone came up once. This chain links TRBV4-3 with TRBJ2-3; 12 bases fit TRBD2. Germline CDR1 reads LGHNA; CDR2 reads YSLEER. Losses at the gene ends were 1 base for V and 5 bases for J; bases not matched to a gene: 13. The CDR3 loop spans 19 amino acids. CDR3 nucleotides: TGCGCCAGCAGCCAAGGAGGGCTAGCGGGAGGGAGGGGGCAAGATACGCAGTATTTT. It encodes CASSQGGLAGGRGQDTQYF.

The chain recombines TRBV11-2 with TRBJ2-7, with 10 bases lining up with TRBD2. After removal of 1 base from V and 7 bases from J, the junction contained 13 bases not matched to a gene. Germline V gene sequence: CDR1 SGHAT, CDR2 FQNNGV. CDR3 length: 17 residues. In DNA form, the CDR3 reads TGTGCCAGCAGCTTAGGAGCGGGAGGGCCCTCCGGGGGTGAGCAGTACTTC. Translating gives CASSLGAGGPSGGEQYF.

V and J are TRBV28 and TRBJ1-2; 11 bases are a match to TRBD1. The germline V gene has CDR1 MDHEN and CDR2 SYDVKM. The CDR3 totals 14 residues. Trimming removed 5 bases from V and 4 bases from J; junction bases left unmatched: 3. The CDR3 region has the DNA TGTGCCAGCAGTCCTGGGACAGGGGGCTATGGCTACACCTTC. Amino acid sequence: CASSPGTGGYGYTF.

This clone appeared many times. The rearrangement uses TRBV28 and TRBJ2-1; D gene uncertain. The V end lost 3 bases, the J end lost 2 bases, and 14 bases lay between the germline ends. From germline, CDR1 is MDHEN and CDR2 SYDVKM. This CDR3 spans 16 amino acids. CDR3 bases: TGTGCCAGCAGTTTCCTCCTGGCTAACACCTACAATGAGCAGTTCTTC. It translates to CASSFLLANTYNEQFF. The full variable domain, with the rest looked up from reference TRBV28 and TRBJ2-1, is DVKVTQSSRYLVKRTGEKVFLECVQDMDHENMFWYRQDPGLGLRLIYFSYDVKMKEKGDIPEGYSVSREKKERFSLILESASTNQTSMYLCASSFLLANTYNEQFFGPGTRLTVL.